Below are 8 T cell receptor beta chains sequenced from a single sample in a study of blood T cell repertoires in COVID-19. Some clones are missing from TCRdb's copy, which holds only in-frame ones; the method was immunoSEQ multiplex PCR. The table includes approximately 70,000 clones, 70% to 85% detected once. The source material was peripheral blood. Source of these receptors: a woman in her 70s with acute or convalescent COVID-19.

The chain employs TRBV15 and TRBJ2-1; perhaps TRBD1 as D (7 bases). Germline loops: CDR1 LNHNV, CDR2 YYDKDF (reference sequence). The CDR3 sequence is 13 residues long. The V and J ends lost 0 bases and 13 bases respectively, with 13 bases between them. CDR3 in amino acids: CATSRDQGGDQFF. The CDR3 DNA reads as TGTGCCACCAGCAGAGATCAGGGGGGAGATCAGTTCTTC.

This chain links TRBV30 with TRBJ1-5, with a weak D call TRBD1 (6 bases). Germline assignment: CDR1 GTSNPN and CDR2 SVGIG (reference sequence). Trimming removed 3 bases from V and 3 bases from J, with 21 bases in between. The CDR3 loop spans 17 amino acids. CDR3 residues: CAWSPRGIQHFNQPQHF. In DNA, the CDR3 is TGTGCCTGGAGCCCTAGGGGGATCCAGCATTTCAATCAGCCCCAGCATTTT.

This clone was counted only a few times. The CDR3 nucleotides are TGCGCCAGCAGCACGGGACAGCCCAGGGAGAATTCACCCCTCCACTTT. Amino acids: CASSTGQPRENSPLHF. The chain uses TRBV5-1 and TRBJ1-6, with TRBD1 identical over 7 bases. Trimming at V came to 4 bases and at J to 7 bases, leaving 11 bases not matched to a gene. Germline V gene sequence: CDR1 SGHRS, CDR2 YFSETQ. The CDR3 is made up of 16 amino acids.

This clone occurred a few times. The CDR3 reads CASSFWGDGGEEQFF. DNA of the CDR3: TGCGCCAGCAGCTTCTGGGGGGACGGGGGTGAAGAGCAGTTCTTC. The chain links TRBV5-1 to TRBJ2-1, with a weak D call TRBD2 (6 bases). Germline values: CDR1 SGHRS, CDR2 YFSETQ. The CDR3 covers 15 residues. V was shortened by 2 bases and J by 10 bases, with 19 bases between the two germline ends.

The chain couples TRBV7-2 to TRBJ2-1; TRBD2 matches at 12 bases. Unmatched junction bases numbered 3, after V lost 3 bases and J lost 6 bases. This CDR3 is built from 15 residues. Germline V CDR1 and CDR2: SGHTA, FQGNSA. The DNA for the CDR3 is TGTGCCAGCAGCTTCGGGACTAGCGGGCTCAATGAGCAGTTCTTC. This translates into CASSFGTSGLNEQFF.

The chain recombines TRBV7-9 with TRBJ1-1; 7 bases are shared with TRBD1. The CDR3 runs to 16 residues. The germline gives CDR1 SEHNR, CDR2 FQNEAQ (reference sequence). V lost 6 bases to trimming and J lost 6 bases; unmatched junction nucleotides: 16. The CDR3 DNA reads TGTGCCAGCAGTCCCCTAGCGTCGGTTCAGGGGGCTGAAGCTTTCTTT. Protein: CASSPLASVQGAEAFF.

The CDR3 region has the DNA TGTGCCAGCAGTGAAGTAACGGGTACCGGGGAGCTGTTTTTT. It specifies CASSEVTGTGELFF. This chain connects TRBV6-1 to TRBJ2-2; no firm D call. CDR1 is MNHNS, CDR2 SASEGT, per germline. The CDR3 has 14 amino acids. V was pared by 1 base and J by 5 bases, with 8 bases between.

The V call is TRBV14, the J call TRBJ1-2; D is uncertain. The V gene's germline CDR1 is SGHDN and CDR2 FVKESK. V was trimmed by 4 bases and J by 6 bases, leaving 15 bases between them. This CDR3 is built from 14 residues. The CDR3: CASSLGPRTDGYTF. The CDR3 DNA reads as TGTGCCAGCAGCCTTGGGCCTCGAACGGATGGCTACACCTTC. Using reference TRBV14 and TRBJ1-2 for the parts outside the CDR3, the full variable domain is EAGVTQFPSHSVIEKGQTVTLRCDPISGHDNLYWYRRVMGKEIKFLLHFVKESKQDESGMPNNRFLAERTGGTYSTLKVQPAELEDSGVYFCASSLGPRTDGYTFGSGTRLTVV.